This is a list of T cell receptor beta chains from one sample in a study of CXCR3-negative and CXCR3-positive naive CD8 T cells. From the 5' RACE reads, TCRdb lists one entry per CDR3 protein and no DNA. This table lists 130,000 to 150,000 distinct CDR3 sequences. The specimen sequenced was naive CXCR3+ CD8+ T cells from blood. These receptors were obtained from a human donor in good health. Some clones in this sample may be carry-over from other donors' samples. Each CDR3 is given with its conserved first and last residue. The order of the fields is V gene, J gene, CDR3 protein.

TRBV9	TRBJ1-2	CASSPGQGIFGYTF
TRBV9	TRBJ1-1	CASSADGKLNTEAFF
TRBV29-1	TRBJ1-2	CSGRGRRGYTF
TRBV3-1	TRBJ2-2	CASSQLPGHKPHLAPVTGELFF
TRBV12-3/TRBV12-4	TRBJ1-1	CASLGGMENTEVFF
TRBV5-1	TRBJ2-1	CASSPPGVKQFF
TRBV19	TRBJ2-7	CASSIDLGYEQYF
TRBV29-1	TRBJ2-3	CSVDPHKDTQYF
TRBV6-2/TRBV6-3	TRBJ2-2	CASINANTGELFF
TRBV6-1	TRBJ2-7	CAGAGLEAREQYF
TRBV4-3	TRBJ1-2	CTSSPGHSYGYTF
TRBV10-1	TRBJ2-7	CASSDGTYEQYF
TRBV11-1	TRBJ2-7	CASSLAPQGREVYEQYF
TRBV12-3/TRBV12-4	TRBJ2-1	CASRLPGLAPYNEQFF
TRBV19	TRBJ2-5	CATGEVSTHLVETQYF
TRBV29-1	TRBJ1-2	CSVVGSYGESENGYTF
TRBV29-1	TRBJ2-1	CSVPPRTARLADDEQFF
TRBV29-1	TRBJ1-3	CSVAGGSYSGNTIYF
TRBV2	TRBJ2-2	CASRWTGHNTGELFF
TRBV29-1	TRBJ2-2	CSVEREGELFF
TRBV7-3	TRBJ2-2	CASRSEQGVVGELFF
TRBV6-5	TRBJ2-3	CASSSGDTQYF
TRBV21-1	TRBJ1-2	CASSQRESYGYTF
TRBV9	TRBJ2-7	CASSVGGGTVPGNEQYF
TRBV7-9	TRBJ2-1	CASSTSETYNEQFF
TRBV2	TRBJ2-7	CASSEEPLSTYEQYF
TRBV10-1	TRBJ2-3	CASSEIGPYGTDTQYF
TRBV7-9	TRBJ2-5	CASSSTPRETQYF
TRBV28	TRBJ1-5	CASSFPALEASNQPQHF
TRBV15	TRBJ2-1	CATSTQGSRTSGYNNEQFF
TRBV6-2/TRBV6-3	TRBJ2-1	CATSLIDGLASNYEQFF
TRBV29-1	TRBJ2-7	CSVQTGGYGGQYF
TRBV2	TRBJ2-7	CASTINDLSYEQYF
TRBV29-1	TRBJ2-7	CSGGLAGSYEQYF
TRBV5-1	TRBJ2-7	CASSLTVTGAYEQYF
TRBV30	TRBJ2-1	CAWSVQASNEQFF
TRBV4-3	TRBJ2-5	CASSQDRVQGTVGTQYF
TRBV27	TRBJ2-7	CASSLGGDYEQYF
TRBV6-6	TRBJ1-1	CASSFHRENTEAFF
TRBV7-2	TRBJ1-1	CASSWENTEAFF
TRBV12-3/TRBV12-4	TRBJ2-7	CASSEPGTGREQYF
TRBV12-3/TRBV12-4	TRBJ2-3	CASSLGQETSTDTQYF
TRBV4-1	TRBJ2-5	CASSQTWQVSETQYF
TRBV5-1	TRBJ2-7	CASSFEGQTYEQYF
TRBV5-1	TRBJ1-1	CASSLDTGDPEAFF
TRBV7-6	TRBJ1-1	CASSLSYSGSTEAFF
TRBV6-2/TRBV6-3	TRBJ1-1	CASTQPDRVGTEAFF
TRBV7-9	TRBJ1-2	CASSWGGGGIYGYTF